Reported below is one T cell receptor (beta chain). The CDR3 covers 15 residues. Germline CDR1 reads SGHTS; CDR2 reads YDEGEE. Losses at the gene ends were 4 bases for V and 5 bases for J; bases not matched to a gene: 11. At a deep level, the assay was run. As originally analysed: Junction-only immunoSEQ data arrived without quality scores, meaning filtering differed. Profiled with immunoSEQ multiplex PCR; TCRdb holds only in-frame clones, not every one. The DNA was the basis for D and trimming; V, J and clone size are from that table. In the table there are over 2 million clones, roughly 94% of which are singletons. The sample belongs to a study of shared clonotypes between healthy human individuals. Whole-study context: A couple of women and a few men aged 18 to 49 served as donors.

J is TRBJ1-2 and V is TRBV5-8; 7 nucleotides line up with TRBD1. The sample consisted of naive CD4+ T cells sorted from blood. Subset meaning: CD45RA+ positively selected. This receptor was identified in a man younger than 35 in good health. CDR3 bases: TGTGCCAGCAGCACGACGTTTAGGGGGCTGTATGGCTACACCTTC. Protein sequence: CASSTTFRGLYGYTF. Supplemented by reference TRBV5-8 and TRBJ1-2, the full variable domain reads EAGVTQSPTHLIKTRGQQATLRCSPISGHTSVYWYQQALGLGLQFLLWYDEGEERNRGNFPPRFSGRQFPNYSSELNVNALELEDSALYLCASSTTFRGLYGYTFGSGTRLTVV.